This T cell receptor (beta chain) was identified during a study of CD8 T cells in Susac syndrome. TCR beta sequencing was performed on blood CD8+ and CD4+ T cells. TEMRA cells were FACS-enriched, with CD8+ and CD4+ T cells isolated negatively. An input of roughly 0.5 to 1 ug of RNA was subjected to reverse transcription using random hexamers. An immunoSEQ multiplex PCR generated amplified TCR beta CDR3 products spanning 54 Vbeta and 13 Jbeta. In TCRdb, the immunoSEQ multiplex PCR reads were re-called with MiXCR into one record per CDR3 protein. This repertoire shows about 140,000 distinct CDR3 sequences, 94% found once; its top ten account for roughly 0.29%. The CDR3 runs to 14 residues. Trimming took 4 bases from V and 5 from J; bases not matched to a gene: 5. Per germline, CDR1 SEHNR and CDR2 FQNEAQ (reference sequence).

The chain couples TRBV7-9 to TRBJ2-1, with 7 positions matching TRBD2. Input material: CD8+ T cells from PBMCs. The receptor comes from a human donor in good health. CDR3: CASSSGGSHNEQFF. In nucleotides, the CDR3 is TGTGCCAGCAGCTCTGGCGGGAGCCACAATGAGCAGTTCTTC. The complete variable domain, with remaining parts taken from reference TRBV7-9 and TRBJ2-1, reads DTGVSQNPRHKITKRGQNVTFRCDPISEHNRLYWYRQTLGQGPEFLTYFQNEAQLEKSRLLSDRFSAERPKGSFSTLEIQRTEQGDSAMYLCASSSGGSHNEQFFGPGTRLTVL.